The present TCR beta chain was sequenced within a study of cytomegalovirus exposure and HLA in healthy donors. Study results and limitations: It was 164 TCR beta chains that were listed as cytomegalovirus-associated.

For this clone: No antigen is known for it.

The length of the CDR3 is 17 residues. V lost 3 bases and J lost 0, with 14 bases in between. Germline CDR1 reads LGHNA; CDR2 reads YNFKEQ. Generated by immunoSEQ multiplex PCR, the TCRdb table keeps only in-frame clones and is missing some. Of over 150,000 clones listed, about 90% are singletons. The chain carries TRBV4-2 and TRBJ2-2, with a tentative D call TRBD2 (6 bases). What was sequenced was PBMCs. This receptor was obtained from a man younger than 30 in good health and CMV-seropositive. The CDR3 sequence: CASSQTTGTSNTGELFF. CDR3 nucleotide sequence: TGTGCCAGCAGCCAGACGACCGGGACTTCGAACACCGGGGAGCTGTTTTTT.